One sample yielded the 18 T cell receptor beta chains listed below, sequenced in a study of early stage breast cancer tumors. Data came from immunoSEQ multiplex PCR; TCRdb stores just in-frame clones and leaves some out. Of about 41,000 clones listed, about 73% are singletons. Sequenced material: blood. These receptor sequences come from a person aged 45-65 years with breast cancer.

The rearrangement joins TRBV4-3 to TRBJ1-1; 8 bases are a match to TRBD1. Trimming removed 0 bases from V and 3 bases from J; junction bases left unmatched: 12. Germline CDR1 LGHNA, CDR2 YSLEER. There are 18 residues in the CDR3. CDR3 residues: CASSQEMAGGVRDTEAFF. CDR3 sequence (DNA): TGCGCCAGCAGCCAAGAGATGGCAGGGGGCGTGCGGGACACTGAAGCTTTCTTT.

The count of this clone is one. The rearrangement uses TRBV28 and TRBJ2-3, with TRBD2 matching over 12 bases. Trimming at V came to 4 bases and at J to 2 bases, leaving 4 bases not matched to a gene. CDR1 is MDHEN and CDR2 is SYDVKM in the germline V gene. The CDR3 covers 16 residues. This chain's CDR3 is CASSSLAGGFTDTQYF. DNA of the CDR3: TGTGCCAGCAGTTCGCTAGCGGGAGGGTTCACAGATACGCAGTATTTT.

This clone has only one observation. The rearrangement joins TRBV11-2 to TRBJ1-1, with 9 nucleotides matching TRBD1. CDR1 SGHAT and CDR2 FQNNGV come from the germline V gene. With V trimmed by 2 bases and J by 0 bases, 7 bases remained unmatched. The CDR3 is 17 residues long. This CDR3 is CASSLRRTGAVNTEAFF. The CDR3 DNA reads TGTGCCAGCAGCTTAAGGAGGACAGGGGCGGTGAACACTGAAGCTTTCTTT.

The CDR3 loop is CASSLEGQFNQPQHF. In nucleotides, the CDR3 is TGCGCCAGCAGCTTGGAAGGACAGTTCAATCAGCCCCAGCATTTT. J is TRBJ1-5 and V is TRBV5-1; possibly TRBD1 for D (6 bases). Trimming took off 0 bases at V and 3 bases at J, with 10 bases between the two ends. CDR3 length: 15 amino acids. CDR1 and CDR2 from the germline V gene are SGHRS and YFSETQ.

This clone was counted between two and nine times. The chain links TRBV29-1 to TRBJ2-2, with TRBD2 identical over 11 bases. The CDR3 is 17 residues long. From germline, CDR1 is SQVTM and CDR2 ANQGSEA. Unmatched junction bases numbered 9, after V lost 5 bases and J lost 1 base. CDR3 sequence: CSVRGIAGGQNTGELFF. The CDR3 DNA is TGCAGCGTTCGGGGAATAGCGGGAGGGCAGAACACCGGGGAGCTGTTTTTT.

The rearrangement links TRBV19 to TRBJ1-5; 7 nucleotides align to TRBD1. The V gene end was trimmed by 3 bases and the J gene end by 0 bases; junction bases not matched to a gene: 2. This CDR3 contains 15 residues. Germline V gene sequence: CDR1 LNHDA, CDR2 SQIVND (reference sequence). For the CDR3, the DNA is TGTGCCAGTAGTATTAACAGGGGTAGCAATCAGCCCCAGCATTTT. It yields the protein CASSINRGSNQPQHF.

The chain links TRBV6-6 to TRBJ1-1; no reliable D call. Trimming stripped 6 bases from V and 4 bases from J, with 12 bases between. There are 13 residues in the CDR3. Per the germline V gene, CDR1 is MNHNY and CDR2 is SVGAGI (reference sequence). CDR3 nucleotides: TGTGCCAGCAGGGTCATTAGTACCACTGAAGCTTTCTTT. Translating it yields CASRVISTTEAFF.

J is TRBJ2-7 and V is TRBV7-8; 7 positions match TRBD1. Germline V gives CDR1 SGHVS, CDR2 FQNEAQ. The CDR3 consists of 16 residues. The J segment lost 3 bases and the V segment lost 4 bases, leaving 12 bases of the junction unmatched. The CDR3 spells CASSSRQGASLYEQYF. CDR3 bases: TGTGCCAGCAGCTCAAGACAGGGCGCGTCCCTCTACGAGCAGTACTTC.

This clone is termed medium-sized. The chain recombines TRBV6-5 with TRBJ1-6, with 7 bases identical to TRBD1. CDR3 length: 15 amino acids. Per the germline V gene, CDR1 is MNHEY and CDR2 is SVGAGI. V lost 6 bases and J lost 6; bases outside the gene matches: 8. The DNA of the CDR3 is TGTGCCAGCAGCCTGACCGGGACAGTTAATTCACCCCTCCACTTT. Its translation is CASSLTGTVNSPLHF.

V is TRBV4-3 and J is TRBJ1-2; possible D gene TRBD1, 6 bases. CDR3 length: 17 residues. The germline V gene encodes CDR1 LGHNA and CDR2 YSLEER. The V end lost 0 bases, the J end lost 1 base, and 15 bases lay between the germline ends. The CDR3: CASSQERGVRGNYGYTF. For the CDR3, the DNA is TGCGCCAGCAGCCAAGAGAGGGGCGTCAGGGGTAACTATGGCTACACCTTC.

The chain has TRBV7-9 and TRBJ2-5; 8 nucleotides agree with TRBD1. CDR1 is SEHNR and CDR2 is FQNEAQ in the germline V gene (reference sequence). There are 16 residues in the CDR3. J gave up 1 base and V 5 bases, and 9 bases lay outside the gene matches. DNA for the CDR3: TGTGCCAGCAGCACCCGACAGGGGCAAAGCCAAGAGACCCAGTACTTC. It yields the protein CASSTRQGQSQETQYF.

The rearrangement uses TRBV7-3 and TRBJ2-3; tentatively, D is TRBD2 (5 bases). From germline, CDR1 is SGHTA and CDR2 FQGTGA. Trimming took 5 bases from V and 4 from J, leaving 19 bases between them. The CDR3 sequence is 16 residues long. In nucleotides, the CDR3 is TGTGCCAGCAGCCCAACGGGTGGGAGTGAGGCAGATACGCAGTATTTT. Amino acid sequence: CASSPTGGSEADTQYF.

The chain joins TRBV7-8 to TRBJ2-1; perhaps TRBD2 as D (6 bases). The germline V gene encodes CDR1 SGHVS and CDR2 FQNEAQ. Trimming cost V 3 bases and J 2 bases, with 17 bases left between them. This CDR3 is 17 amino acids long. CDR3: CASSFRRVVGPYNEQFF. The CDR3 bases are TGTGCCAGCAGCTTCAGGAGGGTCGTTGGACCCTACAATGAGCAGTTCTTC.

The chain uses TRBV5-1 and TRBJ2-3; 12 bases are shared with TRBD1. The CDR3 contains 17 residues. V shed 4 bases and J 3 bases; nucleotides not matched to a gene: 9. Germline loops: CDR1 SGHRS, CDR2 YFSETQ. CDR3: CASSIGTGGYGTDTQYF. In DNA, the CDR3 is TGCGCCAGCAGCATAGGGACAGGGGGCTACGGTACAGATACGCAGTATTTT.

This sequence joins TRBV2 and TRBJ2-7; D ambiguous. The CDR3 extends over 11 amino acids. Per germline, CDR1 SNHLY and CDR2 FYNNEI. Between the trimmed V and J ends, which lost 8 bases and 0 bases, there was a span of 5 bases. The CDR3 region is CASSGSYEQYF. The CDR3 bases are TGTGCCAGCTCCGGCTCCTACGAGCAGTACTTC.

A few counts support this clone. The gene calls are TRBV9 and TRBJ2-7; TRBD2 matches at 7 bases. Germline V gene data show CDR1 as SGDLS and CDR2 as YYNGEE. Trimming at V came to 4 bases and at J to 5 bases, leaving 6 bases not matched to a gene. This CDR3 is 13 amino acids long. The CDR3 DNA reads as TGTGCCAGCAGCCCGGCGGGAGTCGACGAGCAGTACTTC. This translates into CASSPAGVDEQYF.

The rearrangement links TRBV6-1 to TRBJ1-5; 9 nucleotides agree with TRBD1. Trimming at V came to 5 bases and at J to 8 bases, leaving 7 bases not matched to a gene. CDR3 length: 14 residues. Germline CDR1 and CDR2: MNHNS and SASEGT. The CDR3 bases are TGTGCCAGCAGTCCTGACAGGGGGGTAAAGCCCCAGCATTTT. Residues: CASSPDRGVKPQHF.

CDR3 sequence (DNA): TGTGCCAGCAGTTTCGGGGGGCAAGGGGGTTACGAGCAGTACTTC. This encodes CASSFGGQGGYEQYF. This sequence joins TRBV27 and TRBJ2-7; a possible D gene is TRBD2 (7 bases). The V end was cut by 3 bases, the J end by 4 bases, with 16 bases between. CDR3 length equals 15 residues. In germline, CDR1 is MNHEY, CDR2 SMNVEV (reference sequence).